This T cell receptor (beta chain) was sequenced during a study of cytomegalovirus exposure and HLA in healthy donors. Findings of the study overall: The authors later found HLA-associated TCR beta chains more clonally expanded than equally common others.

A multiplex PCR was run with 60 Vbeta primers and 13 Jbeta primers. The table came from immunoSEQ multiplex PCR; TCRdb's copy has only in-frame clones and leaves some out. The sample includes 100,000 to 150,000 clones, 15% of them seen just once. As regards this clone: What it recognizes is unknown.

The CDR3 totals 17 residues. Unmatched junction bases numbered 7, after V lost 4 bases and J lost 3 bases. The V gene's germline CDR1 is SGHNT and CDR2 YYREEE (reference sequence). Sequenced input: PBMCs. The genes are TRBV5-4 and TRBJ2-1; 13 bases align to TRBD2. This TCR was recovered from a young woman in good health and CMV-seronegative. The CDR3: CASSTVGLAGLYNEQFF. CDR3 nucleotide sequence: TGTGCCAGCAGCACCGTGGGACTAGCGGGGCTCTACAATGAGCAGTTCTTC. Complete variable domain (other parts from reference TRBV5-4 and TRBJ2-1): ETGVTQSPTHLIKTRGQQVTLRCSSQSGHNTVSWYQQALGQGPQFIFQYYREEENGRGNFPPRFSGLQFPNYSSELNVNALELDDSALYLCASSTVGLAGLYNEQFFGPGTRLTVL.